This T cell receptor beta chain appears in the sequencing data of a study of identical twins. Points from the study as a whole: Conclusions relied on cross-sectional statistical analysis, not following the same donors.

A few counts support this clonotype. Its target is not known. One entry per CDR3 protein, called by TCRdb with MiXCR from the 5' RACE reads. The table has around 670,000 distinct CDR3 sequences, around 6% seen once. What was sequenced was naive T cells sorted from blood. This receptor was taken from a man between 18 and 29 years old in good health.

The CDR3 spells CSARVSGRVTDTQYF. In DNA form, the CDR3 reads TGCAGTGCTAGGGTTAGCGGTAGAGTGACAGATACGCAGTATTTT. The chain is built from TRBV20-1 and TRBJ2-3; D perhaps matches TRBD2 (6 bases). Between the trimmed V and J ends, which lost 3 bases and 3 bases, there was a span of 16 bases. This CDR3 has 15 amino acids. The V gene's germline CDR1 is DFQATT and CDR2 SNEGSKA (reference sequence).